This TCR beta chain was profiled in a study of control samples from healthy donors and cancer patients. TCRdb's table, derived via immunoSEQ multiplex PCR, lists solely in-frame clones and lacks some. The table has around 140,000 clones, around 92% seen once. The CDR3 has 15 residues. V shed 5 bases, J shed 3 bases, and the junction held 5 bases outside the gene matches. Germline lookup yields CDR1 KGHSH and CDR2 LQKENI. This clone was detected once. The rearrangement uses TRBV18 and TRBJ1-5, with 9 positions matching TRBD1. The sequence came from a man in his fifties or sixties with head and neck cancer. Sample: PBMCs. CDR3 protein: CASSSTGGSNQPQHF. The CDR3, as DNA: TGTGCCAGCTCATCTACAGGGGGCTCCAATCAGCCCCAGCATTTT.